This T cell receptor beta chain was captured in a study of blood T cell repertoires in COVID-19. Looking at the study overall: COVID-19 samples collected from the United States, Italy and Spain covered acute and convalescent phases. T cells, B-cell-depleted T cells, or PBMCs provided the cDNA or gDNA that served as material.

In the source study's methods: Counts of nucleated cells, estimated from reference gene primer amplification, were obtained. Libraries were prepared by immunoSEQ multiplex PCR; TCRdb keeps only in-frame clonotypes and omits some of them. From that table come the V and J calls and clone size; the DNA was used to work out D and trimming. The sample shows fewer than 500,000 clones, 80% to 90% of them seen only once. The CDR3 length is 13 residues. Germline V gives CDR1 SGHAT, CDR2 FQDESV (reference sequence). V was clipped by 5 bases and J by 4 bases, with 11 bases between them. This clone was detected a few times.

The chain carries TRBV11-1 and TRBJ2-5; a possible D gene is TRBD2 (6 bases). Sequenced input: peripheral blood. The origin of this receptor is a woman aged 30 to 39 with acute or convalescent COVID-19. The CDR3 spells CASSPSLAETQYF. In DNA form, the CDR3 reads TGTGCCAGCAGCCCATCACTAGCAGAGACCCAGTACTTC.